This entry describes one TCR beta chain. These data come from a study of blood T cell repertoires in COVID-19. Study context: Some COVID-19 samples were acute and others convalescent; all came from the United States, Italy and Spain.

Using immunoSEQ multiplex PCR, the repertoire was profiled, and TCRdb retains in-frame clones only, with some absent. Here the sample spans around 180,000 clones, approximately 90% being singletons. The material sequenced was peripheral blood. The clonotype originates from a man aged 55-75 years with acute or convalescent COVID-19.

Written as DNA, the CDR3 is TGCAGCGTTGGGGGACAGAGCAATCAGCCCCAGCATTTT. As protein: CSVGGQSNQPQHF. The V gene is TRBV29-1, the J gene TRBJ1-5, with 7 bases aligning to TRBD1. V lost 4 bases, J lost 1 base, and 1 base stayed unmatched. The CDR3 length is 13 residues. Germline V CDR1 and CDR2: SQVTM, ANQGSEA.